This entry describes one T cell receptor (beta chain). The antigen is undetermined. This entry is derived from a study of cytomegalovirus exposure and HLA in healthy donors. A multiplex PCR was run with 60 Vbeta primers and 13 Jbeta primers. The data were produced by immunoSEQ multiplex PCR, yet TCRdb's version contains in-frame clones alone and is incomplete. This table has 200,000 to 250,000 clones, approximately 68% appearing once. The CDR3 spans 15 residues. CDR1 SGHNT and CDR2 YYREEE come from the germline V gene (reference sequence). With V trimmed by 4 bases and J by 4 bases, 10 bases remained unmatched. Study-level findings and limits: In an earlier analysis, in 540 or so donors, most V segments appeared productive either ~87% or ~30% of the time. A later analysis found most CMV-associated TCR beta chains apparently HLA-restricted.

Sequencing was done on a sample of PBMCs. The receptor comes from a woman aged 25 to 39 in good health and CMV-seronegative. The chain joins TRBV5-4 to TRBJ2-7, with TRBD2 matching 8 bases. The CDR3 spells CASSPDGRAGYEQYF. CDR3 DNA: TGTGCCAGCAGCCCCGACGGGAGGGCGGGATACGAGCAGTACTTC.